These 4 T cell receptor beta chains came from one sample sequenced in a study of immune evolution from preneoplasia to lung adenocarcinoma. The repertoire was sequenced with immunoSEQ multiplex PCR; TCRdb's copy has only in-frame clones and lacks some. Seen here are fewer than 13,000 clones, approximately 85% observed once, and the top ten hold 2.5% to 4%. The sequencing sample was made of FFPE minimally invasive lung adenocarcinoma tissue. The origin of the receptors is a person aged 65-85 years with lung adenocarcinoma.

The chain carries TRBV28 and TRBJ1-5; TRBD1 matches 8 bases. The length of the CDR3 is 14 residues. Germline CDR1 is MDHEN and CDR2 is SYDVKM. Trimming at V came to 5 bases and at J to 6 bases, leaving 6 bases not matched to a gene. The CDR3 loop is CASSLGTGSQPQHF. The CDR3 bases are TGTGCCAGCAGTCTCGGGACAGGCAGTCAGCCCCAGCATTTT.

As DNA, the CDR3 is TGTGCCAGCAGTCGCCCAACCTACAATGAGCAGTTCTTC. It codes for CASSRPTYNEQFF. V is TRBV6-5 and J is TRBJ2-1; no clear D gene. This CDR3 is 13 amino acids long. Looked up from germline, CDR1 is MNHEY and CDR2 is SVGAGI. Trimming removed 5 bases from V and 2 bases from J, with 7 bases in between.

The chain couples TRBV10-2 to TRBJ1-4; D remains unclear. Trimming removed 2 bases from V and 0 bases from J, with 4 bases in between. The CDR3 extends over 14 amino acids. Germline V gene lookup returns CDR1 WSHSY and CDR2 SAAADI. CDR3 sequence: CASSERATNEKLFF. The DNA of the CDR3 is TGCGCCAGCAGTGAGAGAGCAACTAATGAAAAACTGTTTTTT.

The genes are TRBV6-1 and TRBJ2-5; D may be TRBD1 (5 bases). This CDR3 has 13 amino acids. Germline loops: CDR1 MNHNS, CDR2 SASEGT. V lost 4 bases and J 5 bases, leaving 11 bases between the germline ends. This CDR3 is CASSARQIETQYF. CDR3 bases: TGTGCCAGCAGTGCGAGACAGATTGAGACCCAGTACTTC.